The present TCR beta chain was sequenced within a study of blood T cell repertoires in COVID-19. On the study more broadly: There were acute and convalescent COVID-19 samples, and they came from the United States, Italy and Spain. PBMCs, B-cell-depleted T cells, or T cells provided the cDNA or gDNA that made up the material.

Authors' analysis steps: Quantification of nucleated cells was approximated via reference gene primer amplification. Here immunoSEQ multiplex PCR was the method, and the copy in TCRdb shows in-frame clones only, minus some. That table supplies the V and J calls and clone size; D and trimming were determined from the DNA. The sample contains under 300,000 clones, about 84% of which appear only once. V shed 3 bases and J shed 5 bases, with 7 bases lying between them. CDR3 size: 12 residues. The source is an elderly man with acute or convalescent COVID-19. Sequenced: peripheral blood. This chain links TRBV12-3 or TRBV12-4 with TRBJ2-5; no clear D. CDR3: CASSFTRETQYF. CDR3 DNA: TGTGCCAGCAGTTTTACGCGGGAGACCCAGTACTTC.